The clone carrying this T cell receptor beta chain was seen just once. Antigen specificity is unknown. Each multiple sclerosis control was a treatment-naive patient with relapsing-remitting disease that was either stable or active. The record originates from a study of CD8 T cells in Susac syndrome. This CDR3 contains 13 residues. Germline V gene lookup returns CDR1 GTSNPN and CDR2 SVGIG (reference sequence). Between the trimmed V and J ends, which lost 0 bases and 6 bases, there was a span of 8 bases. General study points: As acknowledged by the study, its TCR sequencing and HLA analysis included a relatively small number of individuals.

Reverse transcription of roughly 0.45 to 1 ug RNA used random hexamers. immunoSEQ multiplex PCR amplified TCR beta CDR3 across 54 Vbeta, 13 Jbeta. TCRdb independently ran MiXCR on the immunoSEQ multiplex PCR reads; one entry per CDR3 protein. The sample holds under 200,000 distinct CDR3 sequences; approximately 95% are singletons and the top ten take about 0.15%. The genes are TRBV30 and TRBJ1-4, with D unclear. The source of this sequence is a human donor with multiple sclerosis. What was sequenced was CD8+ T cells from PBMCs. The CDR3 spells CAWSVDNYEKLFF. The CDR3 nucleotides are TGTGCCTGGAGTGTTGACAATTATGAAAAACTGTTTTTT.